This T cell receptor (beta chain) is from a study of T cells expressing NK-cell markers. Study-wide background: Sorted CD3+CD56+NKG2C+, CD3+CD56+NKG2C- and CD3+CD56-NKG2C+ T cells supplied TCR beta repertoires.

The CDR3 extends over 14 amino acids. Scientists made TCR beta cDNA using 5'RACE template switching with UMIs. Using the 5' RACE reads, TCRdb records one entry per CDR3 protein without DNA. The sample includes some 280,000 distinct CDR3 sequences. Study conclusions and caveats: Researchers report these clonotypes also headed the CD3+CD56-NKG2C+ fraction in a handful of donors. Of CD8+ T cells, about 1.0-7.5% belonged to dominant NKG2C+ clonotypes in more than five donors.

As to this clonotype: Antigen specificity is unknown.

The receptor's source is a man aged 18 to 29 in good health. Material for sequencing was blood T cells: a sorted CD56 or NKG2C T cell subset, CD4+ or CD8+ T cells, or bulk PBMC T cells (not recorded which). The rearrangement joins TRBV12-3 or TRBV12-4 to TRBJ1-1; TCRdb proposes TRBD1, but this gene call is untestable without DNA. The CDR3 reads CASRKTGAVVEAFF.